This T cell receptor (beta chain) was found in a study of T cells in Graves' hyperthyroidism and ophthalmopathy. Study results and limitations: A model using 13 V-J features told ophthalmopathy apart from stable hyperthyroidism. Researchers found most expanded thyroid clonotypes above 0.001 in blood as well. Ophthalmopathy was identified by the model a median around 5.9 months ahead of onset.

Amplified TCR beta CDR3 regions derived from RNA transcripts. During a first-round RT-PCR of the TCR CDR3, the HTBI primer set was used. A single record per CDR3 protein comes from TCRdb applying MiXCR to the multiplex PCR reads. Among hundreds of thousands of distinct CDR3 sequences listed, 13% to 15% were seen once. Details on this clonotype: Its matching antigen is unknown.

Uncontrolled infection, other autoimmune disease, pregnancy or lactation led to exclusion. Sequencing input: blood. This receptor was identified in a woman aged 50 to 60 with Graves' ophthalmopathy.

CDR3 sequence reads: CAWSAQGMVSPLHF. The CDR3, as DNA: TGTGCCTGGAGTGCACAGGGAATGGTTTCACCCCTCCACTTT. The chain uses TRBV30 and TRBJ1-6, with D perhaps TRBD1 (6 bases). Trimming took 1 base from V and 9 from J, leaving 13 bases between them. This CDR3 has 14 residues. The germline CDR1 and CDR2 sequences are GTSNPN and SVGIG (reference sequence).